This TCR beta chain appears in the sequencing data of a study of CD8 T cells in ankylosing spondylitis. Study-level findings and limits: Ankylosing spondylitis blood appeared to carry a characteristic TCR beta motif of roughly 8 highly homologous variants. The authors reported significant enrichment of disease-linked clones in matched ankylosing spondylitis synovial fluid.

Worth noting for this clonotype: Its target is unknown.

The CDR3 runs to 15 residues. V lost 4 bases, J lost 1 base, and 13 bases lay in between. Per the germline V gene, CDR1 is LGHDT and CDR2 is YNNKEL (reference sequence). TCRdb called the 5' RACE reads again in MiXCR, with one record for every CDR3 protein. The sample contains 150,000 to 200,000 distinct CDR3 sequences, 15% to 20% of which appear only once. This chain joins TRBV3-1 and TRBJ1-1; D is perhaps TRBD1 (6 bases). This receptor was taken from a male donor with ankylosing spondylitis or in good health (not recorded which). Sequencing was carried out using blood, either unsorted or a sorted T cell fraction (not recorded which). CDR3 sequence: CASSPANRANTEAFF. CDR3 sequence (DNA): TGTGCCAGCAGCCCAGCAAACAGGGCGAACACTGAAGCTTTCTTT.